The 22 T cell receptor beta chains listed next were all sequenced from one sample in a study of blood T cell repertoires in COVID-19. TCRdb keeps only in-frame clones here, not all; method: immunoSEQ multiplex PCR. The table has more than 200,000 clones, roughly 82% seen once; the top ten hold 4% to 6%. Sequenced material: peripheral blood. All receptors come from a woman older than 75 with active or convalescent COVID-19.

The table lists this clone with a count of one. The V gene is TRBV5-1, the J gene TRBJ2-3; D unresolved. V lost 6 bases, J lost 2 bases, and 16 bases lay in between. Germline CDR1 and CDR2: SGHRS and YFSETQ. The CDR3 spans 15 residues. CDR3 loop: CASIPGPIITDTQYF. In nucleotides, the CDR3 is TGCGCCAGCATTCCGGGTCCTATCATCACAGATACGCAGTATTTT.

This chain joins TRBV28 and TRBJ1-4, with 7 bases identical to TRBD1. Germline CDR1 reads MDHEN; CDR2 reads SYDVKM. Unmatched junction bases numbered 14, after V lost 8 bases and J lost 8 bases. This CDR3 region has 15 residues. In DNA form, the CDR3 reads TGTGCCAGCGGCACGTCCGGGACAGTAAGAGAAAAACTGTTTTTT. It is translated as CASGTSGTVREKLFF.

V is TRBV14 and J is TRBJ1-1, with D possibly being TRBD1 (5 bases). The CDR3 covers 15 residues. Trimming cost V 5 bases and J 1 base, with 14 bases left between them. Germline loops: CDR1 SGHDN, CDR2 FVKESK. The CDR3 here is CASSKSRGWNTEAFF. The CDR3 DNA is TGTGCCAGCAGCAAAAGTAGGGGTTGGAACACTGAAGCTTTCTTT.

The chain employs TRBV12-3 or TRBV12-4 and TRBJ1-2; D perhaps matches TRBD1 (5 bases). The CDR3 contains 13 residues. Trimming took off 4 bases at V and 5 bases at J, with 11 bases between the two ends. The CDR3 is CASSYGEGYGYTF. The CDR3 DNA reads TGTGCCAGCAGTTACGGGGAGGGGTATGGCTACACCTTC.

The V call is TRBV6-5, the J call TRBJ1-6; D possibly corresponds to TRBD1 (5 bases). CDR1 and CDR2 (germline): MNHEY, SVGAGI. This CDR3 spans 15 amino acids. Trimming left V 8 bases short and J 3 bases short, with 14 bases between. The CDR3 loop reads CASQPPGGYNSPLHF. The CDR3 coding sequence is TGTGCCAGCCAACCCCCCGGGGGCTATAATTCACCCCTCCACTTT.

This sequence joins TRBV19 and TRBJ1-5; 7 bases fit TRBD1. Germline V CDR1 and CDR2: LNHDA, SQIVND (reference sequence). The CDR3 contains 15 residues. J gave up 0 bases and V 10 bases, and 9 bases lay outside the gene matches. CDR3 coding DNA: TGTGCCACTACCTGGACAGGCGATAGCAATCAGCCCCAGCATTTT. This sequence encodes CATTWTGDSNQPQHF.

CDR3 DNA: TGCGCCAGCAGCCAAGATTGGCGGCGGGGCTCCTACAATGAGCAGTTCTTC. This gives the protein CASSQDWRRGSYNEQFF. This chain joins TRBV4-1 and TRBJ2-1; TRBD2 might be the D (6 bases). Germline assignment: CDR1 MGHRA and CDR2 YSYEKL. Trimming removed 0 bases at V and 0 bases at J, with 12 bases between. This CDR3 region has 17 residues.

This clone was observed a handful of times. This sequence joins TRBV20-1 and TRBJ1-3, with TRBD1 identical over 12 bases. The CDR3 totals 18 residues. The V gene's germline CDR1 is DFQATT and CDR2 SNEGSKA (reference sequence). V lost 3 bases to trimming and J lost 0 bases; unmatched junction nucleotides: 9. The CDR3 is CSASKGTGGFTSGNTIYF. CDR3 coding DNA: TGCAGTGCTAGTAAAGGGACAGGGGGCTTTACCTCTGGAAACACCATATATTTT.

V gene TRBV28 combines with J gene TRBJ1-3, with no clear D. V was cut by 3 bases and J by 0 bases, with 9 bases left in between. CDR3 length equals 15 residues. CDR1 and CDR2 from the germline V gene are MDHEN and SYDVKM. The CDR3 nucleotides read TGTGCCAGCAGTTTTCCCGGGTACTCTGGAAACACCATATATTTT. Protein: CASSFPGYSGNTIYF.

The rearrangement links TRBV9 to TRBJ2-1, with a possible D match to TRBD2 (6 bases). The CDR3 extends over 16 amino acids. Looked up from germline, CDR1 is SGDLS and CDR2 is YYNGEE. Trimming removed 1 base at V and 0 bases at J, with 11 bases between. CDR3 DNA: TGTGCCAGCAGCGTATCGGGGGTAAGCTCCTACAATGAGCAGTTCTTC. Its translation: CASSVSGVSSYNEQFF.

The genes are TRBV11-2 and TRBJ2-1; TRBD2 is a possible D gene (5 bases). The germline V and J ends were trimmed by 5 bases and 8 bases, with 19 bases remaining between them. Germline CDR1 and CDR2: SGHAT and FQNNGV. This CDR3 contains 15 residues. CDR3 sequence reads: CASSQIHARVDEQFF. CDR3 nucleotides: TGTGCCAGCAGCCAAATTCACGCGAGGGTCGATGAGCAGTTCTTC.

The J gene is TRBJ2-1, the V gene TRBV11-3; 9 nucleotides align to TRBD1. The V gene end was trimmed by 5 bases and the J gene end by 6 bases; junction bases not matched to a gene: 8. The CDR3 has 15 amino acids. Germline CDR1 is SGHNT and CDR2 is YENEEA. The CDR3 is CASSPGTGPANEQFF. The CDR3 nucleotides read TGTGCCAGCAGCCCCGGGACAGGGCCGGCCAATGAGCAGTTCTTC. The full variable domain, completed using reference TRBV11-3 and TRBJ2-1, is EAGVVQSPRYKIIEKKQPVAFWCNPISGHNTLYWYLQNLGQGPELLIRYENEEAVDDSQLPKDRFSAERLKGVDSTLKIQPAELGDSAVYLCASSPGTGPANEQFFGPGTRLTVL.

The chain uses TRBV6-1 and TRBJ2-1, with D possibly matching TRBD1 (6 bases). The CDR3 runs to 15 residues. Between the trimmed V and J ends, which lost 2 bases and 8 bases, there was a span of 16 bases. Per germline, CDR1 MNHNS and CDR2 SASEGT. In DNA form, the CDR3 reads TGTGCCAGCAGTGAACTCGGACAGCAATTTGATGAGCAGTTCTTC. This gives the protein CASSELGQQFDEQFF.

CDR3 sequence (DNA): TGCGCCAGCAGTTCTGGACAGGGGGCGGGCTACACCTTC. Protein product: CASSSGQGAGYTF. The J gene is TRBJ1-2, the V gene TRBV5-1; 11 positions match TRBD1. The V gene's germline CDR1 is SGHRS and CDR2 YFSETQ. The CDR3 loop spans 13 amino acids. With 5 bases clipped from V and 8 bases from J, the junction kept 5 bases outside the gene matches.

In this sample, this clone turned up a few times. The chain employs TRBV7-2 and TRBJ2-3; a possible D gene is TRBD1 (5 bases). Germline assignment: CDR1 SGHTA and CDR2 FQGNSA. There are 13 residues in the CDR3. V was trimmed by 2 bases and J by 8 bases, leaving 11 bases between them. CDR3 nucleotide sequence: TGTGCCAGCAGCTTACAGGGCCCTAGTACGCAGTATTTT. It is translated as CASSLQGPSTQYF.

The J gene is TRBJ2-1, the V gene TRBV2; 9 nucleotides line up with TRBD1. V shed 9 bases and J 6 bases; nucleotides not matched to a gene: 9. The CDR3 is made up of 14 amino acids. The V gene's germline CDR1 is SNHLY and CDR2 FYNNEI. The DNA of the CDR3 is TGTGCCAGTACGGACAGGGGAACGGGCAATGAGCAGTTCTTC. Its translation: CASTDRGTGNEQFF.

This clone was seen once. V is TRBV5-1 and J is TRBJ2-1; 12 bases match TRBD2. Germline V gene sequence: CDR1 SGHRS, CDR2 YFSETQ. Losses at the gene ends were 2 bases for V and 7 bases for J; bases not matched to a gene: 7. The length of the CDR3 is 16 residues. Here the CDR3 reads CASSLPSGGAINEQFF. The CDR3 nucleotides are TGCGCCAGCAGCTTACCTAGCGGGGGGGCCATAAATGAGCAGTTCTTC.

V and J are TRBV30 and TRBJ1-6; D might be TRBD1 (5 bases). The germline V gene encodes CDR1 GTSNPN and CDR2 SVGIG (reference sequence). V lost 0 bases and J 5 bases, leaving 14 bases between the germline ends. This CDR3 region has 16 residues. The CDR3 protein is CAWSVGGVWNNSPLHF. The CDR3 region has the DNA TGTGCCTGGAGTGTCGGAGGGGTGTGGAATAATTCACCCCTCCACTTT. The full variable domain, in which reference TRBV30 and TRBJ1-6 provide the parts outside the CDR3, is SQTIHQWPATLVQPVGSPLSLECTVEGTSNPNLYWYRQAAGRGLQLLFYSVGIGQISSEVPQNLSASRPQDRQFILSSKKLLLSDSGFYLCAWSVGGVWNNSPLHFGNGTRLTVT.

The chain links TRBV18 to TRBJ2-2; D unresolved. The CDR3 is 17 amino acids. Germline V gene sequence: CDR1 KGHSH, CDR2 LQKENI. V was shortened by 3 bases and J by 0 bases, with 14 bases between the two germline ends. The CDR3 sequence is CASSPAPMVTNTGELFF. For the CDR3, the DNA is TGTGCCAGCTCACCGGCCCCCATGGTTACGAACACCGGGGAGCTGTTTTTT.

This chain uses TRBV5-1 with TRBJ2-7; 9 bases agree with TRBD2. Germline CDR1 SGHRS, CDR2 YFSETQ. CDR3 length equals 16 residues. J was trimmed by 4 bases and V by 0 bases; bases with no gene match: 8. The CDR3 loop reads CASSLGMAREGYEQYF. The CDR3 DNA reads TGCGCCAGCAGCTTGGGTATGGCGCGGGAGGGTTACGAGCAGTACTTC. Looking up the rest from reference TRBV5-1 and TRBJ2-7 gives the full variable domain: KAGVTQTPRYLIKTRGQQVTLSCSPISGHRSVSWYQQTPGQGLQFLFEYFSETQRNKGNFPGRFSGRQFSNSRSEMNVSTLELGDSALYLCASSLGMAREGYEQYFGPGTRLTVT.

This chain connects TRBV2 to TRBJ2-2; D perhaps matches TRBD2 (5 bases). CDR1 is SNHLY and CDR2 is FYNNEI in the germline V gene. Trimming left V 4 bases short and J 2 bases short, with 14 bases between. CDR3 length: 16 amino acids. The CDR3 here is CASSVSGFSNTGELFF. In DNA form, the CDR3 reads TGTGCCAGCAGTGTATCGGGGTTCTCCAACACCGGGGAGCTGTTTTTT.

The chain joins TRBV15 to TRBJ1-2; 8 nucleotides agree with TRBD1. Trimming removed 5 bases from V and 4 bases from J; junction bases left unmatched: 3. Looked up from germline, CDR1 is LNHNV and CDR2 is YYDKDF (reference sequence). The CDR3 spans 13 residues. The CDR3 reads CATSRGQGYGYTF. The DNA for the CDR3 is TGTGCCACCAGCCGCGGACAGGGCTATGGCTACACCTTC. The whole variable domain, filled in from reference TRBV15 and TRBJ1-2, reads DAMVIQNPRYQVTQFGKPVTLSCSQTLNHNVMYWYQQKSSQAPKLLFHYYDKDFNNEADTPDNFQSRRPNTSFCFLDIRSPGLGDTAMYLCATSRGQGYGYTFGSGTRLTVV.